One sample yielded the 12 T cell receptor beta chains listed below, sequenced in a study of blood T cell repertoires in COVID-19. Here immunoSEQ multiplex PCR was the method, and the copy in TCRdb shows in-frame clones only, minus some. The sample has 250,000 or so clones, approximately 90% seen once. The specimen was PBMCs or T cells enriched from blood (not recorded which). These receptors originate from a middle-aged man who had recovered from COVID-19.

The rearrangement uses TRBV18 and TRBJ2-1, with 9 bases aligning to TRBD2. The CDR3 is made up of 16 amino acids. Germline V gene data show CDR1 as KGHSH and CDR2 as LQKENI. Trimming at V came to 1 base and at J to 8 bases, leaving 9 bases not matched to a gene. Here the CDR3 reads CASSPRAGGRVYEQFF. The CDR3, as DNA: TGTGCCAGCTCACCACGTGCGGGAGGGCGGGTATATGAGCAGTTCTTC.

The chain joins TRBV15 to TRBJ2-1; no firm D call. The germline CDR1 and CDR2 sequences are LNHNV and YYDKDF (reference sequence). V dropped 5 bases and J dropped 0 bases, with 11 bases sitting between them. The CDR3 spans 15 residues. This CDR3 reads CATSLLQNSYNEQFF. The DNA for the CDR3 is TGTGCCACCAGCCTCCTTCAGAACTCCTACAATGAGCAGTTCTTC. Based on the CDR3 plus reference TRBV15 and TRBJ2-1, the full variable domain is DAMVIQNPRYQVTQFGKPVTLSCSQTLNHNVMYWYQQKSSQAPKLLFHYYDKDFNNEADTPDNFQSRRPNTSFCFLDIRSPGLGDTAMYLCATSLLQNSYNEQFFGPGTRLTVL.

This chain links TRBV19 with TRBJ1-1; unclear D gene. The CDR3 is 12 residues long. Germline CDR1 LNHDA, CDR2 SQIVND (reference sequence). V was cut by 2 bases and J by 6 bases, with 7 bases left in between. The CDR3 region has the DNA TGTGCCAGTAGTATACCTTCTGCTGAAGCTTTCTTT. Translating it yields CASSIPSAEAFF. The whole variable domain, filled in from reference TRBV19 and TRBJ1-1, reads DGGITQSPKYLFRKEGQNVTLSCEQNLNHDAMYWYRQDPGQGLRLIYYSQIVNDFQKGDIAEGYSVSREKKESFPLTVTSAQKNPTAFYLCASSIPSAEAFFGQGTRLTVV.

This chain uses TRBV30 with TRBJ2-7, with D perhaps matching TRBD2 (5 bases). The CDR3 runs 11 residues. Germline CDR1 and CDR2: GTSNPN and SVGIG (reference sequence). V was clipped by 4 bases and J by 5 bases, with 9 bases between them. CDR3 loop: CAWNRGNEQYF. Here the CDR3 DNA reads TGTGCCTGGAACCGAGGGAACGAGCAGTACTTC.

The gene calls are TRBV18 and TRBJ2-2; the match to TRBD1 covers 8 bases. Germline lookup yields CDR1 KGHSH and CDR2 LQKENI. The CDR3 totals 15 residues. After removal of 0 bases from V and 9 bases from J, the junction contained 6 bases not matched to a gene. Here the CDR3 DNA reads TGTGCCAGCTCACCACCGGACAGGGTCGGACGGGAGCTGTTTTTT. Translating gives CASSPPDRVGRELFF.

The DNA for the CDR3 is TGTGCCAGCACTGAGATATCGCTAGGACAGGGAAAGACCCAGTACTTC. Its translation is CASTEISLGQGKTQYF. This chain connects TRBV28 to TRBJ2-5; TRBD1 matches 8 bases. J was trimmed by 6 bases and V by 7 bases; bases with no gene match: 16. Germline CDR1 reads MDHEN; CDR2 reads SYDVKM. The CDR3 is 16 residues long.

The V and J genes are TRBV7-3 and TRBJ2-2, with TRBD1 identical over 9 bases. The CDR3 is 16 amino acids. Germline assignment: CDR1 SGHTA and CDR2 FQGTGA. With 5 bases clipped from V and 2 bases from J, the junction kept 6 bases outside the gene matches. In DNA, the CDR3 is TGTGCCAGCAGCCCTTGGGACAGGGTAAACACCGGGGAGCTGTTTTTT. Its translation is CASSPWDRVNTGELFF. Combining the CDR3 with reference TRBV7-3 and TRBJ2-2 gives the whole variable domain GAGVSQTPSNKVTEKGKYVELRCDPISGHTALYWYRQSLGQGPEFLIYFQGTGAADDSGLPNDRFFAVRPEGSVSTLKIQRTERGDSAVYLCASSPWDRVNTGELFFGEGSRLTVL.

The rearrangement uses TRBV7-2 and TRBJ1-5; D remains unclear. Germline V gene sequence: CDR1 SGHTA, CDR2 FQGNSA. Trimming took off 5 bases at V and 2 bases at J, with 10 bases between the two ends. The CDR3 loop spans 14 amino acids. CDR3 in DNA: TGTGCCAGCAGCGAAATGAGGGGCAATCAGCCCCAGCATTTT. Amino acids: CASSEMRGNQPQHF.

This chain joins TRBV7-2 and TRBJ1-5, with TRBD1 matching over 10 bases. The CDR3 spans 13 residues. Germline V lookup: CDR1 SGHTA, CDR2 FQGNSA. The V segment lost 3 bases and the J segment 7 bases; nucleotides outside the gene matches: 0. The CDR3 is CASSLTGGQPQHF. CDR3 sequence (DNA): TGTGCCAGCAGCTTGACAGGGGGCCAGCCCCAGCATTTT.

The genes are TRBV6-5 and TRBJ2-7; 8 positions match TRBD1. Germline trimming cut 6 bases from V and 3 bases from J; bases unmatched to any gene: 7. Looked up from germline, CDR1 is MNHEY and CDR2 is SVGAGI. CDR3 length: 14 amino acids. The CDR3 loop reads CASSGTGDLYEQYF. CDR3 nucleotides: TGTGCCAGCAGCGGGACAGGTGACCTCTACGAGCAGTACTTC.

This clone was detected only once. CDR3 DNA: TGTGCCAGTAGCCAGGACAGTGACTATGGCTACACCTTC. It codes for CASSQDSDYGYTF. The chain employs TRBV19 and TRBJ1-2, with D possibly being TRBD1 (6 bases). Between the trimmed V and J ends, which lost 6 bases and 3 bases, there was a span of 11 bases. The CDR3 is 13 residues long. Germline values: CDR1 LNHDA, CDR2 SQIVND (reference sequence).

This rearrangement joins TRBV10-3 to TRBJ1-5; TRBD1 is a possible D gene (5 bases). V was cut by 6 bases and J by 7 bases, with 16 bases left in between. The CDR3 has 14 residues. CDR1 and CDR2 (germline): ENHRY, SYGVKD. CDR3 amino acids: CAIRNSGSGQPQHF. The CDR3 nucleotides are TGTGCCATCAGGAATTCAGGGTCCGGACAGCCCCAGCATTTT.